This T cell receptor (beta chain) derives from a study of cytomegalovirus exposure and HLA in healthy donors. For the study at large: Unique TCRs from HLA-typed donors, roughly 87 million of them, were held in an early data release.

Concerning this clone: Its antigen is still unknown.

The CDR3 runs to 14 residues. J gave up 7 bases and V 9 bases, and 14 bases lay outside the gene matches. CDR1 LNHDA and CDR2 SQIVND come from the germline V gene (reference sequence). Findings and caveats of the study: TCR beta sequences reportedly predicted most subjects' HLA-A and HLA-B alleles accurately.

Samples came from healthy bone marrow donors. The PCR used 60 Vbeta and 13 Jbeta primers. Libraries were prepared by immunoSEQ multiplex PCR; TCRdb keeps only in-frame clonotypes and omits some of them. The table lists about 170,000 clones, around 80% of them singletons. The V and J genes are TRBV19 and TRBJ2-5; TRBD1 aligns across 7 bases. This clonotype was obtained from a woman aged 18-35 years in good health and CMV-seronegative. The sample was PBMCs. The chain's CDR3 is CASSPLTGSGTQYF. In nucleotides, the CDR3 is TGTGCCAGCTCTCCATTGACAGGGAGTGGGACCCAGTACTTC. The entire variable domain, with the rest obtained from reference TRBV19 and TRBJ2-5, is as follows: DGGITQSPKYLFRKEGQNVTLSCEQNLNHDAMYWYRQDPGQGLRLIYYSQIVNDFQKGDIAEGYSVSREKKESFPLTVTSAQKNPTAFYLCASSPLTGSGTQYFGPGTRLLVL.